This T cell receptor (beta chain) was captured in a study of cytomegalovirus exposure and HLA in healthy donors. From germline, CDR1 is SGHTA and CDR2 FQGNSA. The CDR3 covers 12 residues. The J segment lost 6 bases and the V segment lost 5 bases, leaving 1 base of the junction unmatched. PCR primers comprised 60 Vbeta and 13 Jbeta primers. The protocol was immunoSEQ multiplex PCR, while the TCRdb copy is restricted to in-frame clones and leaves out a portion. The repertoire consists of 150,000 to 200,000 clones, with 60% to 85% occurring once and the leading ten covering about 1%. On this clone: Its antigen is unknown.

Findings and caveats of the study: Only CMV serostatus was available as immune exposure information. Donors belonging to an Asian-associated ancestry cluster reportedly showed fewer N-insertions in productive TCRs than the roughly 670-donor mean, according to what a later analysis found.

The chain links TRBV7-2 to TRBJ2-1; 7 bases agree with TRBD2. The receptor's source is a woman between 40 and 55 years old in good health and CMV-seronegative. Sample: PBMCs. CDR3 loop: CASSPGGNEQFF. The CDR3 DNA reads TGTGCCAGCAGCCCGGGAGGCAATGAGCAGTTCTTC. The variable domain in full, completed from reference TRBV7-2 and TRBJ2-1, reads GAGVSQSPSNKVTEKGKDVELRCDPISGHTALYWYRQSLGQGLEFLIYFQGNSAPDKSGLPSDRFSAERTGGSVSTLTIQRTQQEDSAVYLCASSPGGNEQFFGPGTRLTVL.